This TCR beta chain was captured in a study of T cell changes during pregnancy in multiple sclerosis. The data were produced by immunoSEQ multiplex PCR, yet TCRdb's version contains in-frame clones alone and is incomplete. This table has roughly 54,000 clones, about 92% appearing once. This CDR3 is built from 16 residues. The source is a female donor with multiple sclerosis, enrolled in a pregnancy study. The V and J genes are TRBV21-1 and TRBJ2-7; the tabulated D call, TRBD2, remains unverified against the DNA. TRBV21-1 represents a pseudogene. The material sequenced was CD4+ T cells from peripheral blood mononuclear cells, taken after pregnancy. CDR3 sequence: CASSKMRLEQPYEQYF. The CDR3 nucleotides read TGTGCCAGCAGCAAAATGCGGTTGGAGCAACCCTACGAGCAGTACTTC.